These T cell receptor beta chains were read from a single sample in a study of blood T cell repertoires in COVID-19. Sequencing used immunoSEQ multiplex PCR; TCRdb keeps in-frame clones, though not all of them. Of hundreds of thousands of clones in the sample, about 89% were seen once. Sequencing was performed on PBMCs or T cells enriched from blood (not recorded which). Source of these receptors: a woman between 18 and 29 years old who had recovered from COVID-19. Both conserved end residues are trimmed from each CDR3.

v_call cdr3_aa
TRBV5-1 ASSLERVDTEAF
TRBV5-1 ASRDRGGYNEQF
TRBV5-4 ASSARAGYEQY
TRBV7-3 ASSLRLAGYNEQF
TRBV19 ASSIGPGGQKF
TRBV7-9 ASSGGAILAKNIQY
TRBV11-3 ASSLVPARALF
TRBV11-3 ASSSGTGGSELF
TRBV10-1 ASRAGRTVF
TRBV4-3 ASSQGAKVRSPLH
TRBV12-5 ASGRIPKDRGEVLTNEKLF
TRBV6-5 ASRRGYEQY
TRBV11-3 ASSSRAETQY
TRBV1 TSSQAPRFTEPQH
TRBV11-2 ASSPGTGGWETQY
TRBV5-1 ASAGTVPYNEQF